This T cell receptor beta chain derives from a study of control samples from healthy donors and cancer patients. Libraries were prepared by immunoSEQ multiplex PCR; TCRdb keeps only in-frame clonotypes and omits some of them. The data contain roughly 170,000 clones, around 93% of them singletons. What was sequenced was blood. The receptor was derived from a woman in her sixties or seventies in good health.

CDR3 DNA sequence: TGCAGTGCTAACCACAATGAGCAGTTCTTC. This translates into CSANHNEQFF. V is TRBV20-1 and J is TRBJ2-1; D is undetermined. The ends were cut back, 4 bases at V and 5 bases at J, with 3 bases in the middle. The CDR3 consists of 10 residues. Germline V gene sequence: CDR1 DFQATT, CDR2 SNEGSKA (reference sequence).